This T cell receptor beta chain was sequenced in a study of cytomegalovirus exposure and HLA in healthy donors. The study, taken as a whole, reports: It was reported that TCR beta sequences correctly inferred the HLA-A and HLA-B alleles for most subjects. Sequencing likely caused a cluster of highly shared sequence variants. Rare TCR sequences predominated, though certain public TCRs were found in many donors.

A single count supports this clone. Its antigen is undetermined. Primers: 60 Vbeta forward and 13 Jbeta reverse. In the authors' workflow: Among the unique TCR beta chains that a later analysis counted, about 85 million in all, some 10 million were shared. Profiled with immunoSEQ multiplex PCR; TCRdb holds only in-frame clones, not every one. The DNA was the basis for D and trimming; V, J and clone size are from that table. The sample shows about 170,000 clones, about 88% of them seen only once. The sequenced sample was PBMCs. The source is a man aged 25-40 years in good health and CMV-seropositive.

CDR3 amino acids: CASTTTGSYNEQFF. The CDR3 coding sequence is TGTGCCAGTACCACGACAGGGAGCTACAATGAGCAGTTCTTC. V gene TRBV19 combines with J gene TRBJ2-1; 7 bases align to TRBD1. Germline CDR1 reads LNHDA; CDR2 reads SQIVND (reference sequence). CDR3 length equals 14 residues. Trimming removed 7 bases from V and 3 bases from J; junction bases left unmatched: 6.